This T cell receptor (beta chain) was sequenced in a study of T cell clonotyping in hematopoietic cell transplantation (dated by TCRdb to the early 2020s). Background on the whole study: Pretransplant recipient samples were obtained after cytoreduction. Patient recruitment ran from September 2015 to early 2017, and follow-up continued until September 2020 or death. In the study, around 140 blood samples were gathered from roughly 35 consecutive transplant recipients and their related donors.

Points the paper makes about the study in general: Just a small fraction of recipient repertoires overlapped with donor repertoires, and more than 95% appeared de novo at the given depth. Inverse Simpson Index values from donors and from recipients before transplant predicted broader TCR repertoire diversity after transplant. The sample size was limited, and CD4 and CD8 repertoire contributions could not be separated because cells were not sorted. Recipient TCR diversity fell after transplant, with pathologically expanded clonotypes rising progressively from day 30 to day 180.

The cysteine opens and the phenylalanine closes a CDR3 of 15 amino acids. The read is trimmed to its CDR3 DNA, 45 bases read in frame from base 1. Relative to germline, V is missing 4 bases and J is missing 5 bases, with 9 bases of the junction outside any gene match. According to the germline V gene, CDR1 reads SGDLS and CDR2 reads YYNGEE. Turning to this clone: Its binding antigen is unknown. Per-base qualities were not stored, and no clone one base away is much larger.

The immunoSEQ assay, a bias-controlled multiplex PCR using V- and J-specific primers, was used to amplify TCR beta CDR3 regions from genomic DNA. In a second PCR step, a proprietary barcode and Illumina adapter sequences were attached to the CDR3 amplicons. An Illumina MiSeq instrument was used to sequence the CDR3 libraries. Per the original workflow: Export and quality control were performed with immunoSEQ Analyzer 3.0, and downstream analyses were performed with R Bioconductor and Immunarch. Only productive rearrangements in the normalized downsampled data set were used to calculate repertoire metrics. Pathologically expanded clonotypes were defined as those larger than 5 templates in the normalized cohort. The Inverse Simpson Index served as the measure of repertoire diversity. The non-normalized data set was used for CMV-specificity analyses so that all clonotypes could be captured. TCRdb mirrors the immuneACCESS table, restricted to in-frame sequences. Some clones are absent from its copies; in checked studies, under half trace to an unresolved V gene, and the reason for the others is unknown. D and trimming were read from the DNA, whereas the V and J calls and clone size are those reported in that table. In this sample the table shows 25,000 to 35,000 clones, approximately 94% of which occur a single time. The leading ten clones occupy 2% to 2.5% of the sample.

Read against the paper, the sample's time point label means: recipient sample about 28 days before transplant, after cytoreduction. Recipient blood was collected about 28 days before transplant and at days 30, 100 and 180 after transplant. Using Nuclei Lysis Solution, genomic DNA was extracted from unfractionated peripheral blood mononuclear cells that were either fresh or cryopreserved. The sample here was peripheral blood mononuclear cells, taken before stem cell transplant. This TCR was sampled from a man aged 45-65 years with acute myeloid leukemia. Some clones in this sample may be carry-over from other donors' samples. The rearrangement joined TRBV9 to TRBJ2-3, and 8 junctional nucleotides match TRBD2. For the CDR3, the sequence is CASSPYGGARDTQYF. The sequenced DNA is TGTGCCAGCAGCCCCTACGGGGGGGCTAGAGATACGCAGTATTTT.